These 27 T cell receptor beta chains were all obtained from the same sample, sequenced in a study of response to subunit inactivated influenza vaccine. TCRdb recomputed calls from the RT-PCR reads with MiXCR, one row per CDR3 protein. The table has about half a million distinct CDR3 sequences, about 8% seen once. This specimen was PBMCs from blood, taken approximately 25 months after vaccination. These receptors were collected from a man between 50 and 75 years old who received an inactivated influenza vaccine.

The sample holds a few counts of this clonotype. The chain employs TRBV15 and TRBJ1-2; TRBD1 matches 8 bases. V was pared by 3 bases and J by 8 bases, with 5 bases of the junction left unmatched. CDR3 length: 13 residues. Germline V gene lookup returns CDR1 LNHNV and CDR2 YYDKDF (reference sequence). CDR3 sequence: CATSRRTGQGYTF. Written as DNA, the CDR3 is TGTGCCACCAGCAGGCGGACAGGGCAAGGCTACACCTTC.

This clonotype has more than one count but fewer than ten. V usage is TRBV7-9 and J usage is TRBJ2-2, with D perhaps TRBD2 (7 bases). This CDR3 is 15 amino acids long. Germline lookup yields CDR1 SEHNR and CDR2 FQNEAQ (reference sequence). Trimming took 10 bases from V and 1 from J, leaving 16 bases between them. The CDR3 protein is CATDAGALNTGELFF. The CDR3 region has the DNA TGTGCCACCGATGCGGGGGCCCTGAACACCGGGGAGCTGTTTTTT.

The J gene is TRBJ1-5, the V gene TRBV12-3 or TRBV12-4, with TRBD1 matching 7 bases. V lost 2 bases and J lost 2; bases outside the gene matches: 3. This CDR3 region has 15 residues. CDR3 in amino acids: CASSLTGQGNQPQHF. For the CDR3, the DNA is TGTGCCAGCAGTTTAACTGGACAGGGCAATCAGCCCCAGCATTTT.

Ten or more counts support this clonotype. The rearrangement uses TRBV6-1 and TRBJ1-1; D call uncertain. V lost 5 bases and J lost 0, with 13 bases in between. CDR1 is MNHNS and CDR2 is SASEGT in the germline V gene. The CDR3 is 15 amino acids. The CDR3 DNA reads TGTGCCAGCAGTCCGGCATCCTTTATGAACACTGAAGCTTTCTTT. Translation: CASSPASFMNTEAFF.

The chain combines TRBV7-2 with TRBJ2-3; the D is unclear. The germline gives CDR1 SGHTA, CDR2 FQGNSA. This CDR3 comprises 13 residues. V gave up 7 bases and J gave up 2 bases, with 10 bases separating them. In nucleotides, the CDR3 is TGTGCCAGCACCCCATCATTCACAGATACGCAGTATTTT. Amino acids: CASTPSFTDTQYF.

This clonotype was recorded at least ten times. The V call is TRBV11-2, the J call TRBJ2-4; a weak D match, TRBD1 (6 bases). With 7 bases removed from V and 1 base from J, the gap between germline ends came to 14 bases. This CDR3 comprises 15 residues. Germline V lookup: CDR1 SGHAT, CDR2 FQNNGV. The CDR3 loop is CASTDNREAKNIQYF. DNA of the CDR3: TGTGCCAGCACCGATAACAGGGAGGCCAAAAACATTCAGTACTTC. The complete variable domain, with remaining parts taken from reference TRBV11-2 and TRBJ2-4, reads EAGVAQSPRYKIIEKRQSVAFWCNPISGHATLYWYQQILGQGPKLLIQFQNNGVVDDSQLPKDRFSAERLKGVDSTLKIQPAKLEDSAVYLCASTDNREAKNIQYFGAGTRLSVL.

This clonotype was found a few times. V is TRBV20-1 and J is TRBJ2-1; D might be TRBD1 (5 bases). Trimming shortened V by 3 bases and J by 7 bases, and 10 bases separated the two germline ends. This CDR3 region has 12 residues. Germline lookup yields CDR1 DFQATT and CDR2 SNEGSKA (reference sequence). In nucleotides, the CDR3 is TGCAGTGCTAGTGCAGGGAAGAATGAGCAGTTCTTC. It is translated as CSASAGKNEQFF.

The chain links TRBV20-1 to TRBJ2-1; 10 positions match TRBD2. The CDR3 loop spans 17 amino acids. After removal of 7 bases from V and 9 bases from J, the junction contained 21 bases not matched to a gene. Germline V gene sequence: CDR1 DFQATT, CDR2 SNEGSKA (reference sequence). For the CDR3, the DNA is TGCAGTGACCAGCCGACATATAGAGCGGGGGGGCCGGGTGAGCAGTTCTTC. Amino acids: CSDQPTYRAGGPGEQFF.

A few counts support this clonotype. The rearrangement links TRBV5-5 to TRBJ2-3; D is ambiguous. The length of the CDR3 is 15 residues. The germline CDR1 and CDR2 sequences are SGHKS and YYEKEE (reference sequence). V lost 4 bases and J 0 bases, leaving 12 bases between the germline ends. CDR3 region: CASSKGEFSTDTQYF. CDR3 DNA: TGTGCCAGCAGCAAGGGTGAATTCAGCACAGATACGCAGTATTTT.

The chain employs TRBV7-9 and TRBJ1-6; TRBD1 matches at 7 bases. V dropped 4 bases and J dropped 7; count of bases not matched to a gene: 7. The CDR3 consists of 15 residues. Looked up from germline, CDR1 is SEHNR and CDR2 is FQNEAQ (reference sequence). CDR3 sequence: CASSSGDSLNSPLHF. In DNA, the CDR3 is TGTGCCAGCAGCTCGGGGGACAGTTTGAATTCACCCCTCCACTTT.

This clonotype was picked up one time. The gene calls are TRBV6-2 or TRBV6-3 and TRBJ2-1, with TRBD1 identical over 7 bases. The germline V gene has CDR1 MNHEY and CDR2 SVGEGT. The ends lost 5 bases at V and 2 bases at J; junction bases unmatched: 6. The CDR3 spans 15 residues. The CDR3 DNA reads TGTGCCAGCAGTAGCTACAGGGGCGCCTACAATGAGCAGTTCTTC. Its translation: CASSSYRGAYNEQFF.

The table lists this clonotype with a few counts. This chain uses TRBV20-1 with TRBJ2-5; a weak D match, TRBD2 (6 bases). This CDR3 region has 13 residues. CDR1 DFQATT and CDR2 SNEGSKA come from the germline V gene (reference sequence). Trimming took off 4 bases at V and 2 bases at J, with 11 bases between the two ends. The CDR3 DNA reads as TGCAGTGCTATCGGGGGTCAGCAAGAGACCCAGTACTTC. It translates to CSAIGGQQETQYF.

Many counts were recorded for this clonotype. The CDR3 nucleotides are TGCAGCGTTGAAGAGGGAGACGGGGAAAAACTGTTTTTT. It yields the protein CSVEEGDGEKLFF. The chain links TRBV29-1 to TRBJ1-4; D ambiguous. The ends were cut back, 0 bases at V and 8 bases at J, with 10 bases in the middle. Germline V gene data show CDR1 as SQVTM and CDR2 as ANQGSEA. This CDR3 is built from 13 residues. The full variable domain, in which reference TRBV29-1 and TRBJ1-4 provide the parts outside the CDR3, is SAVISQKPSRDICQRGTSLTIQCQVDSQVTMMFWYRQQPGQSLTLIATANQGSEATYESGFVIDKFPISRPNLTFSTLTVSNMSPEDSSIYLCSVEEGDGEKLFFGSGTQLSVL.

Many counts were recorded for this clonotype. The chain links TRBV7-9 to TRBJ1-6, with D hard to call. Germline lookup yields CDR1 SEHNR and CDR2 FQNEAQ (reference sequence). The CDR3 is 12 residues long. Trimming took off 5 bases at V and 6 bases at J, with 5 bases between the two ends. CDR3 in DNA: TGTGCCAGCAGCGGGCGTAATTCACCCCTCCACTTT. It codes for CASSGRNSPLHF.

This chain connects TRBV7-6 to TRBJ1-6; TRBD1 matches 7 bases. Trimming took 1 base from V and 6 from J; bases not matched to a gene: 6. This CDR3 is 16 amino acids long. Germline CDR1 is SGHVS and CDR2 is FNYEAQ. The chain's CDR3 is CASSLGEGAGNSPLHF. CDR3 DNA: TGTGCCAGCAGCTTAGGCGAGGGGGCAGGTAATTCACCCCTCCACTTT. Based on the CDR3 plus reference TRBV7-6 and TRBJ1-6, the full variable domain is GAGVSQSPRYKVTKRGQDVALRCDPISGHVSLYWYRQALGQGPEFLTYFNYEAQQDKSGLPNDRFSAERPEGSISTLTIQRTEQRDSAMYRCASSLGEGAGNSPLHFGNGTRLTVT.

The chain joins TRBV4-2 to TRBJ2-3; TRBD2 aligns across 8 bases. The CDR3 has 15 amino acids. Germline loops: CDR1 LGHNA, CDR2 YNFKEQ. With V trimmed by 2 bases and J by 4 bases, 5 bases remained unmatched. The CDR3 DNA reads TGTGCCAGCAGCCAATCCGGGGGGGCCGCAGATACGCAGTATTTT. Amino acid sequence: CASSQSGGAADTQYF.

A few counts support this clonotype. This chain joins TRBV12-3 or TRBV12-4 and TRBJ1-5; TRBD1 agrees at 8 bases. V dropped 5 bases and J dropped 0; count of bases not matched to a gene: 3. This CDR3 spans 15 amino acids. The CDR3 loop is CASSGQGYSNQPQHF. In DNA, the CDR3 is TGTGCCAGCAGTGGACAGGGCTATAGCAATCAGCCCCAGCATTTT.

Only a few counts were recorded for this clonotype. The gene calls are TRBV20-1 and TRBJ2-3; TRBD2 aligns across 7 bases. The CDR3 runs to 16 residues. The V segment lost 0 bases and the J segment 0 bases; nucleotides outside the gene matches: 6. CDR1 and CDR2 from the germline V gene are DFQATT and SNEGSKA (reference sequence). The DNA of the CDR3 is TGCAGTGCTAGAGATCTGGGGCGGGGGAGCACAGATACGCAGTATTTT. Encoded protein: CSARDLGRGSTDTQYF.

The chain is built from TRBV20-1 and TRBJ1-5; D gene ambiguous. From germline, CDR1 is DFQATT and CDR2 SNEGSKA (reference sequence). V gave up 5 bases and J gave up 2 bases, with 13 bases separating them. This CDR3 region has 14 residues. The CDR3 nucleotides are TGCAGTGCTGAGAACGGTAGGGGCAATCAGCCCCAGCATTTT. Encoded protein: CSAENGRGNQPQHF.

There are a few counts of this clonotype. This chain links TRBV7-9 with TRBJ2-1; possible D gene TRBD1, 5 bases. V dropped 5 bases and J dropped 1 base, with 18 bases sitting between them. The germline gives CDR1 SEHNR, CDR2 FQNEAQ (reference sequence). The length of the CDR3 is 17 residues. CDR3 sequence: CASSLPAQVASYNEQFF. CDR3 DNA sequence: TGTGCCAGCAGCCTACCCGCACAGGTTGCTTCCTACAATGAGCAGTTCTTC.

This clonotype was counted many times. The chain links TRBV28 to TRBJ1-1; D is ambiguous. With 8 bases removed from V and 4 bases from J, the gap between germline ends came to 14 bases. The CDR3 covers 13 residues. Germline V CDR1 and CDR2: MDHEN, SYDVKM. As DNA, the CDR3 is TGTGCCAGCCTACTGGGGAGGGCCACTGAAGCTTTCTTT. Translating gives CASLLGRATEAFF.

This clonotype has ten or more counts. The J gene is TRBJ2-2, the V gene TRBV5-1; the D gene could be TRBD1 or TRBD2 (5 bases each). There are 16 residues in the CDR3. CDR1 and CDR2 (germline): SGHRS, YFSETQ. V lost 3 bases and J 0 bases, leaving 12 bases between the germline ends. In nucleotides, the CDR3 is TGCGCCAGCAGCTGGGGGACCGTCGCGAACACCGGGGAGCTGTTTTTT. Protein sequence: CASSWGTVANTGELFF. The variable domain in full, with the rest retrieved from reference TRBV5-1 and TRBJ2-2, is KAGVTQTPRYLIKTRGQQVTLSCSPISGHRSVSWYQQTPGQGLQFLFEYFSETQRNKGNFPGRFSGRQFSNSRSEMNVSTLELGDSALYLCASSWGTVANTGELFFGEGSRLTVL.

This sequence joins TRBV5-6 and TRBJ1-2; maybe TRBD1 (6 bases). The CDR3 is 15 residues long. Trimming took 3 bases from V and 4 from J, leaving 16 bases between them. Germline CDR1 is SGHDT and CDR2 is YYEEEE. CDR3 sequence (DNA): TGTGCCAGCAGCTCGAGTGGGGGGGCCCTCTATGGCTACACCTTC. As protein: CASSSSGGALYGYTF.

The V call is TRBV6-1, the J call TRBJ2-7; 9 bases agree with TRBD1. Germline V lookup: CDR1 MNHNS, CDR2 SASEGT. This CDR3 is 15 amino acids long. V was clipped by 8 bases and J by 7 bases; unmatched bases: 15. The CDR3 bases are TGTGCCAGCGGGTCGGGGGGACAGGGCTTTGATGAGCAGTACTTC. It translates to CASGSGGQGFDEQYF.

This rearrangement joins TRBV5-5 to TRBJ2-3, with 7 bases lining up with TRBD2. The ends lost 0 bases at V and 5 bases at J; junction bases unmatched: 6. The length of the CDR3 is 15 residues. Germline-derived CDR1 and CDR2 are SGHKS and YYEKEE (reference sequence). CDR3 in DNA: TGTGCCAGCAGCTTGGAACTAGGCGGGGGAGATACGCAGTATTTT. Protein: CASSLELGGGDTQYF.

This clonotype was observed a few times. This rearrangement joins TRBV20-1 to TRBJ1-2, with D uncertain. CDR1 and CDR2 (germline): DFQATT, SNEGSKA (reference sequence). The CDR3 totals 13 residues. Between the trimmed V and J ends, which lost 6 bases and 0 bases, there was a span of 11 bases. The CDR3 spells CSAYEGTNYGYTF. CDR3 sequence (DNA): TGCAGTGCATATGAGGGCACTAACTATGGCTACACCTTC.

The CDR3 DNA sequence: TGTGCCAGCAGCCCCCACCAGAAGGATGAAAAACTGTTTTTT. It specifies CASSPHQKDEKLFF. V gene TRBV5-5 combines with J gene TRBJ1-4; no firm D call. The CDR3 is 14 amino acids. V was clipped by 4 bases and J by 6 bases, with 13 bases between them. Germline-derived CDR1 and CDR2 are SGHKS and YYEKEE (reference sequence).